This is a list of T cell receptor beta chains from one sample in a study of radiotherapy plus CTLA-4 blockade in lung cancer. TCRdb's copy holds only in-frame clones and misses some; the assay was immunoSEQ multiplex PCR. Of tens of thousands of clones listed, roughly 77% are singletons. Material: peripheral blood, obtained from a patient treated with radiotherapy plus ipilimumab. The receptors shown here come from a human donor with non-small cell lung cancer who had a complete response to radiotherapy plus ipilimumab. Each CDR3 is given with its conserved first and last residue. The D gene is left open where the match is weak. Where a row states a size, it is once, few, many or the class of an expanded clone; other rows omit it.

j_call	clone_size	d_call	v_call	cdr3_nt	cdr3_aa
TRBJ1-1	NA	NA	TRBV6-6	TGTGCCAGCAGTTACTCCGAGGGCGGTGAAGCTTTCTTT	CASSYSEGGEAFF
TRBJ1-2	NA	NA	TRBV4-1	TGCGCCAGCAGCCAAGGGAACAGCGGCTATGGCTACACCTTC	CASSQGNSGYGYTF
TRBJ2-6	NA	NA	TRBV2	TGTGCCAGCAGTCGCCTTAGCTCTGGGGCCAACGTCCTGACTTTC	CASSRLSSGANVLTF
TRBJ1-2	NA	NA	TRBV19	TGTGCCAGTAGTATAGCGGAGTCGATACTCTATGGCTACACCTTC	CASSIAESILYGYTF
TRBJ2-2	NA	NA	TRBV11-3	TGTGCCAGCGGTCGGGCGAACACCGGGGAGCTGTTTTTT	CASGRANTGELFF
TRBJ1-2	NA	TRBD1	TRBV7-9	TGTGCCAGCACCATCGGTCGGGACAGCACCTTC	CASTIGRDSTF
TRBJ2-1	NA	TRBD2	TRBV7-8	TGTGCCAGCAGCCCTAGCGGGAGGACCTACAATGAGCAGTTCTTC	CASSPSGRTYNEQFF
TRBJ1-1	NA	NA	TRBV5-5	TGTGCCAGCAGCTCCCAGGCGAACACTGAAGCTTTCTTT	CASSSQANTEAFF
TRBJ1-2	NA	NA	TRBV28	TGTGCCAGCACCCTGACAGGATTGGGCTACACCTTC	CASTLTGLGYTF
TRBJ2-1	NA	TRBD2	TRBV7-2	TGTGCCAGCAGAAAACAGGGACTAGTTTCCTACAATGAGCAGTTCTTC	CASRKQGLVSYNEQFF
TRBJ2-1	NA	TRBD2	TRBV9	TGTGCCAGCACCAAGACTAGCGGGGATATCTATGAGCAGTTCTTC	CASTKTSGDIYEQFF
TRBJ2-2	NA	TRBD2	TRBV13	TGTGCCAGCAGCTTCGCACTAGCGGGGGCCGAGAACACCGGGGAGCTGTTTTTT	CASSFALAGAENTGELFF
TRBJ1-2	NA	NA	TRBV18	TGTGCCAGCTCACGAGCAGGGATTGATGGCTACACCTTC	CASSRAGIDGYTF
TRBJ1-4	once	TRBD1	TRBV11-3	TGTGCCAGCAGTCCTAGGACAGGGAGTAATGAAAAACTGTTTTTT	CASSPRTGSNEKLFF
TRBJ2-5	NA	TRBD2	TRBV7-9	TGTGCCAGCAGTCTCGGACTAGGCCAAGAGACCCAGTACTTC	CASSLGLGQETQYF
TRBJ2-1	NA	TRBD2	TRBV7-2	TGTGCCAGCAGCTTCCGGACTAGCGGGGGGACCTACAATGAGCAGTTCTTC	CASSFRTSGGTYNEQFF
TRBJ2-3	NA	TRBD2	TRBV5-1	TGCGCCAGCAAACTAGCGGGGAACACAGATACGCAGTATTTT	CASKLAGNTDTQYF
TRBJ2-7	NA	NA	TRBV14	TGTGCCAGCAGTGTTGGGGGGTACGAGCAGTACTTC	CASSVGGYEQYF
TRBJ1-2	NA	NA	TRBV10-2	TGCGCCAGCAGAATGAGTCAGGGGTATGGCTACACCTTC	CASRMSQGYGYTF
TRBJ1-2	NA	NA	TRBV7-2	TGTGCCAGCAGCTTGGACTCTAGGAACTATGGCTACACCTTC	CASSLDSRNYGYTF
TRBJ2-4	NA	TRBD2	TRBV15	TGTGCCACCAGCAAACGAGCGGGGTTAGCCAAAAACATTCAGTACTTC	CATSKRAGLAKNIQYF
TRBJ1-2	few	TRBD1	TRBV27	TGTGCCAGCAGTCGGACAGGGCGGGGTGGCTACACCTTC	CASSRTGRGGYTF
TRBJ1-5	few	NA	TRBV30	TGTGCCTGGGGCCGTGGACGGCCCAGGGATCAGCCCCAGCATTTT	CAWGRGRPRDQPQHF
TRBJ1-4	NA	TRBD1	TRBV5-1	TGCGCCAGCCGACGACAGGGAATTCGGGATGAAAAACTGTTTTTT	CASRRQGIRDEKLFF
TRBJ1-6	NA	NA	TRBV5-1	TGCGCCAGCAGCTTGGCAGGGGAGAGTGGTTCACCCCTCCACTTT	CASSLAGESGSPLHF
TRBJ1-5	few	TRBD1	TRBV7-6	TGTGCCAGCAGCACAGGGGGCAGTCAGCCCCAGCATTTT	CASSTGGSQPQHF
TRBJ1-2	NA	NA	TRBV4-3	TGCGCCAGCAGCCAAAATACGGCCAGGGAATTCGAGGGCTACACCTTC	CASSQNTAREFEGYTF
TRBJ1-5	NA	NA	TRBV7-2	TGTGCCAGCAGCTTATACAGGGATAGCAATCAGCCCCAGCATTTT	CASSLYRDSNQPQHF
TRBJ2-3	NA	NA	TRBV29-1	TGCAGCGTTGATAGGAGAGACACAGATACGCAGTATTTT	CSVDRRDTDTQYF
TRBJ2-1	few	TRBD2	TRBV7-2	TGTGCCAGCAGCTTAATGCGGCGGGAGGACAAGCAGTTCTTC	CASSLMRREDKQFF
TRBJ1-1	few	TRBD1	TRBV25-1	TGTGCCAGCAGTGATTATGGGGCAGGGGGCGGGGGCACTGAAGCTTTCTTT	CASSDYGAGGGGTEAFF
TRBJ2-3	NA	TRBD2	TRBV29-1	TGCAGCGCGGTACTCCAGAGACTAGCGGGAGATACGCAGTATTTT	CSAVLQRLAGDTQYF
TRBJ1-5	NA	TRBD1	TRBV5-1	TGCGCCAGCAGCCCGGGACAGGGACAGAATCAGCCCCAGCATTTT	CASSPGQGQNQPQHF
TRBJ1-1	NA	NA	TRBV5-6	TGTGCCAGCAGCCTAGCTTGGATGGGTATGAACACTGAAGCTTTCTTT	CASSLAWMGMNTEAFF
TRBJ2-3	NA	TRBD1	TRBV13	TGTGCCAGCAGCTCCTGGGACAGGGGGCTAAATACGCAGTATTTT	CASSSWDRGLNTQYF
TRBJ2-5	few	TRBD2	TRBV7-2	TGTGCCAGCAGCCCGGGGACTAGCGGGAGAGAGACCCAGTACTTC	CASSPGTSGRETQYF
TRBJ2-7	few	TRBD2	TRBV4-1	TGCGCCAGCAGCCGAGGGACTAGCGGGGGCTACGAGCAGTACTTC	CASSRGTSGGYEQYF
TRBJ2-3	NA	NA	TRBV19	TGTGCCAGTAGCCCCGCGGGGTCCACAGATACGCAGTATTTT	CASSPAGSTDTQYF
TRBJ1-6	few	NA	TRBV10-3	TGTGCCATCAGGGACAAAGTGACAGAGAATTCACCCCTCCACTTT	CAIRDKVTENSPLHF
TRBJ2-1	NA	TRBD2	TRBV5-1	TGCGCCAGCAGCTTGGTGTTCGGGGGGTCCTACAATGAGCAGTTCTTC	CASSLVFGGSYNEQFF
TRBJ2-1	NA	NA	TRBV7-7	TGTGCTAGCAGCACGAACACAGGGATGGAGCAGTTCTTC	CASSTNTGMEQFF
TRBJ2-2	NA	TRBD1	TRBV12-5	TGTGCTAGTGGTTTCCTTGACAGGGGGGACACCGGGGAGCTGTTTTTT	CASGFLDRGDTGELFF
TRBJ1-3	NA	NA	TRBV11-2	TGTGCCAGCAGCGCGATCTCTGGAAACACCATATATTTT	CASSAISGNTIYF
TRBJ1-1	once	NA	TRBV9	TGTGCCAGCAGCGCCCTTAGCGAAGCTTTCTTT	CASSALSEAFF
TRBJ2-2	once	NA	TRBV15	TGTGCCACCAGCGGATCGGGACTCAACACCGGGGAGCTGTTTTTT	CATSGSGLNTGELFF
TRBJ2-3	NA	TRBD2	TRBV6-1	TGTGCCAGCCTTACCGCGGGGGGCACAGATACGCAGTATTTT	CASLTAGGTDTQYF
TRBJ2-2	NA	NA	TRBV27	TGTGCCAGCAAGATCCCAGAGGGTGCCGGGGAGCTGTTTTTT	CASKIPEGAGELFF